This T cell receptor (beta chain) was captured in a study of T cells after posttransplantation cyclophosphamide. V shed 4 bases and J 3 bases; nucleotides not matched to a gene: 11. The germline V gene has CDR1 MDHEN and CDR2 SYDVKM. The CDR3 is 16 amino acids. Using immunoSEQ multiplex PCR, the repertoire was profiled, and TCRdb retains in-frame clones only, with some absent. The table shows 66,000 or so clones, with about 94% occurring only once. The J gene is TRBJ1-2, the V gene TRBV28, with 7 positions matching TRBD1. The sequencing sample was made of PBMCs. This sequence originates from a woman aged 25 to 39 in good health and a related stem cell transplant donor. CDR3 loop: CASSSTDRVFYYGYTF. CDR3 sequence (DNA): TGTGCCAGCAGTTCCACCGACAGGGTATTTTACTATGGCTACACCTTC.